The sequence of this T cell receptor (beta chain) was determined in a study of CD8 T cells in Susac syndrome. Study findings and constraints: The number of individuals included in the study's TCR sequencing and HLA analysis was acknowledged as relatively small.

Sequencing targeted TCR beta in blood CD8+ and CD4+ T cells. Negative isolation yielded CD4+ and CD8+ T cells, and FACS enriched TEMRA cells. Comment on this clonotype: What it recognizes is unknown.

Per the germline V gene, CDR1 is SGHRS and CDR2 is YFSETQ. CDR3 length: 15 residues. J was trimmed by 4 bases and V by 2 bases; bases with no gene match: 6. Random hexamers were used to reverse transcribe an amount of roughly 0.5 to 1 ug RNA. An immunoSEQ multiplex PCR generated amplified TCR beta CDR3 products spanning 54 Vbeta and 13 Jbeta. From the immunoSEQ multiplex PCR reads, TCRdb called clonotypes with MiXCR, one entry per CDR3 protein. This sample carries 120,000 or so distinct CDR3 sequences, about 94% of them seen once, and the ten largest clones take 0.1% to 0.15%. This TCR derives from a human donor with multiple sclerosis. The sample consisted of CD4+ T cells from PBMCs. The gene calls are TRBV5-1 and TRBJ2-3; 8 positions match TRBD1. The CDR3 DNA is TGCGCCAGCAGCTTCCAGGGGGCATCGGCAGATACGCAGTATTTT. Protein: CASSFQGASADTQYF.